This T cell receptor beta chain was captured by sequencing in a study of blood T cells in healthy people across ages. Study background: Researchers report that template switching captured about one barcoded beta molecule per two T cells. Study results and caveats: Diversity estimates from one million T cells were considered underestimates.

This clonotype was seen repeatedly, ten times or more. No antigen is known for it. Trimming took 2 bases from V and 4 from J; bases not matched to a gene: 8. CDR3 size: 16 residues. Germline CDR1 and CDR2: MNHEY and SVGAGI. A sample-barcoded 5' primer and a J-beta primer mix were used in a second PCR of about 6 to 12 cycles. Every cDNA was tagged by a template-switch adaptor with 12 random nucleotides. TCRdb redid the calling of the 5' RACE reads with MiXCR, one entry per CDR3 protein. The table shows 710,000 or so distinct CDR3 sequences, with roughly 32% occurring only once. Donors each provided around 10 milliliters of peripheral blood.

This chain uses TRBV6-5 with TRBJ1-1, with TRBD1 matching over 9 bases. The sequenced sample consisted of blood. The clonotype was recovered from an elderly woman in good health. For the CDR3, the DNA is TGTGCCAGCAGTTACGAACAGGGGGCGCGGGGCACTGAAGCTTTCTTT. It is translated as CASSYEQGARGTEAFF.